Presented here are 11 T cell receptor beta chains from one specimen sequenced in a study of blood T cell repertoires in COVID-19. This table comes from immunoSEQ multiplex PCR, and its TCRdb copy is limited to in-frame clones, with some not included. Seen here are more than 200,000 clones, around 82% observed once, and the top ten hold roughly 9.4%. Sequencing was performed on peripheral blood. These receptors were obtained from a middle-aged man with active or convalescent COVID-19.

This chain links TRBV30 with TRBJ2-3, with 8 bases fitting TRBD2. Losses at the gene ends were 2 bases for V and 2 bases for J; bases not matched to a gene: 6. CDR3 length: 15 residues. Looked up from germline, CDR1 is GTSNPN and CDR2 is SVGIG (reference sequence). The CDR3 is CAWSNLAGPTDTQYF. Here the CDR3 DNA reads TGTGCCTGGAGTAATCTAGCGGGTCCCACAGATACGCAGTATTTT.

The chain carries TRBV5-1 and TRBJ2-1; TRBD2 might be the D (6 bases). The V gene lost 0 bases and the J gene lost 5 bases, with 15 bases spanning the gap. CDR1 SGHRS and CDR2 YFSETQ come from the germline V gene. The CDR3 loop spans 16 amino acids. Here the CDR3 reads CASSLGGGARDNEQFF. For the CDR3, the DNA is TGCGCCAGCAGCTTGGGAGGAGGGGCCAGGGACAATGAGCAGTTCTTC.

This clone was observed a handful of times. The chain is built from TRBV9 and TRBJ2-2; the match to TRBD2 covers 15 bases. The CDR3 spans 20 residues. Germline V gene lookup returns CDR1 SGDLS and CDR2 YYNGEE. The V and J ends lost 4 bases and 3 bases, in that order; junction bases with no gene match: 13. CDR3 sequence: CASSLTPGLAGGIDTGELFF. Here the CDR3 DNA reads TGTGCCAGCAGCTTAACCCCGGGACTAGCGGGGGGTATCGACACCGGGGAGCTGTTTTTT.

This CDR3 reads CASSLDGTSFNQPQHF. The CDR3 DNA follows: TGCGCCAGCAGCTTGGACGGGACAAGCTTCAATCAGCCCCAGCATTTT. The rearrangement joins TRBV5-1 to TRBJ1-5; the D gene is possibly TRBD1 (6 bases). Germline CDR1 SGHRS, CDR2 YFSETQ. V gave up 0 bases and J gave up 3 bases, with 13 bases separating them. The CDR3 has 16 amino acids.

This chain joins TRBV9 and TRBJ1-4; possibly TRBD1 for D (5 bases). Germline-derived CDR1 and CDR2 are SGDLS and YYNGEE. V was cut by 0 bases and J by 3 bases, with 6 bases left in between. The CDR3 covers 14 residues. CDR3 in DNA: TGTGCCAGCAGCGTAGAAGGGGCTAATGAAAAACTGTTTTTT. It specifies CASSVEGANEKLFF.

CDR3 DNA: TGTGCCAGCAGCTTTCTTTCTGGAAACACCATATATTTT. It translates to CASSFLSGNTIYF. The genes are TRBV7-9 and TRBJ1-3; D unresolved. Germline V lookup: CDR1 SEHNR, CDR2 FQNEAQ (reference sequence). This CDR3 region has 13 residues. V was shortened by 3 bases and J by 1 base, with 4 bases between the two germline ends.

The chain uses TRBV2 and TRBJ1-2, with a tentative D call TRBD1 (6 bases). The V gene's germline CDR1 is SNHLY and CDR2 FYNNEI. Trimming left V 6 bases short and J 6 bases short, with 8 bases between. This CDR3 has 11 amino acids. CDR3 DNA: TGTGCCAGCAGGGGGGGGCATGGCTACACCTTC. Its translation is CASRGGHGYTF.

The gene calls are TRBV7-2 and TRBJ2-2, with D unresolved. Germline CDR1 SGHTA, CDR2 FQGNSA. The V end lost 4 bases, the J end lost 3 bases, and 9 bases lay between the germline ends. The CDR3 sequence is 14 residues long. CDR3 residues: CASSSSTYTGELFF. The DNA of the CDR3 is TGTGCCAGCAGCTCCTCGACTTACACCGGGGAGCTGTTTTTT.

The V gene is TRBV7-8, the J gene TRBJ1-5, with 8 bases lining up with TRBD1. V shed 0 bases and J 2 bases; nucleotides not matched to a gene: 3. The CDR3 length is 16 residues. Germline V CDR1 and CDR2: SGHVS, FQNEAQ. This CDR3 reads CASSLADRAGNQPQHF. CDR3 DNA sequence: TGTGCCAGCAGCTTAGCGGACAGGGCGGGCAATCAGCCCCAGCATTTT.

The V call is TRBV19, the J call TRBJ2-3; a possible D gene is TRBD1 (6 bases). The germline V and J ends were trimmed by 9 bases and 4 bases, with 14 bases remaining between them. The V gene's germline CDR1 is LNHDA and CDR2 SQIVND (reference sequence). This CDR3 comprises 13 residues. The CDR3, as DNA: TGTGCCAGCAACACAAACAGGGCAGATACGCAGTATTTT. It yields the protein CASNTNRADTQYF.

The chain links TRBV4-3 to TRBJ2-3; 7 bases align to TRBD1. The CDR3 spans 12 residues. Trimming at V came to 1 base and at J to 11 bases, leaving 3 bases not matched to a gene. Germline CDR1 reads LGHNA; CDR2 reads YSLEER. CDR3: CASSQGDSKQYF. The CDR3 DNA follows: TGCGCCAGCAGCCAAGGGGACAGTAAGCAGTATTTT.